These 17 T cell receptor beta chains originate from one sample sequenced in a study of blood T cell repertoires in COVID-19. Method: immunoSEQ multiplex PCR; TCRdb's copy keeps in-frame clones and lacks some. In the table there are about 99,000 clones, roughly 79% of which are singletons. The sequencing input was peripheral blood. These TCRs come from an elderly man with COVID-19, enrolled during active disease.

The rearrangement uses TRBV30 and TRBJ2-3; 13 bases are shared with TRBD2. V trimming: 1 base; J trimming: 4 bases; junction bases outside the gene matches: 17. Germline V gene lookup returns CDR1 GTSNPN and CDR2 SVGIG (reference sequence). The CDR3 sequence is 20 residues long. This chain's CDR3 is CAWSGQQGTSGAIEADTQYF. Here the CDR3 DNA reads TGTGCCTGGAGTGGACAACAGGGGACTAGCGGGGCTATAGAGGCAGATACGCAGTATTTT.

The rearrangement uses TRBV29-1 and TRBJ2-1; 8 positions agree with TRBD2. Per the germline V gene, CDR1 is SQVTM and CDR2 is ANQGSEA. Trimming cost V 2 bases and J 4 bases; bases outside gene matches: 4. This CDR3 contains 14 residues. CDR3 amino acids: CSVEPSGSYNEQFF. DNA of the CDR3: TGCAGCGTTGAACCTAGCGGGTCGTACAATGAGCAGTTCTTC.

About this clone: Within the sample, other DNA sequences also encode this same CDR3. The rearrangement joins TRBV19 to TRBJ2-7, with D possibly TRBD1 on 5 matching bases. Deletions cut 3 bases from V and 0 bases from J, with 9 bases between. CDR1 and CDR2 from the germline V gene are LNHDA and SQIVND (reference sequence). The CDR3 runs 14 residues. CDR3 DNA: TGTGCCAGTAGTATGGGGCAAAGCTCCTACGAGCAGTACTTC. Amino acids: CASSMGQSSYEQYF.

This chain joins TRBV7-6 and TRBJ1-1; no reliable D call. The germline gives CDR1 SGHVS, CDR2 FNYEAQ. Trimming pared 4 bases from V and 1 base from J, leaving 10 bases between. The CDR3 length is 14 residues. The CDR3, as DNA: TGTGCCAGCAGCTCTGGAACAGAGAACACTGAAGCTTTCTTT. Translating gives CASSSGTENTEAFF.

The chain couples TRBV11-2 to TRBJ1-4; D ambiguous. The CDR3 length is 15 residues. Trimming removed 1 base from V and 0 bases from J, with 6 bases in between. The germline CDR1 and CDR2 sequences are SGHAT and FQNNGV. DNA of the CDR3: TGTGCCAGCAGCTTAGCAGGTGCAACTAATGAAAAACTGTTTTTT. Translated: CASSLAGATNEKLFF.

The genes are TRBV6-1 and TRBJ2-1; D gene uncertain. CDR1 and CDR2 (germline): MNHNS, SASEGT. V was shortened by 3 bases and J by 7 bases, with 10 bases between the two germline ends. The CDR3 covers 13 residues. CDR3 DNA: TGTGCCAGCAGTGAGCGGTCGGCGAATGAGCAGTTCTTC. This translates into CASSERSANEQFF.

The rearrangement joins TRBV4-3 to TRBJ1-6, with a possible D match to TRBD1 (6 bases). The V and J ends lost 1 base and 7 bases respectively, with 11 bases between them. The CDR3 spans 15 residues. CDR1 and CDR2 (germline): LGHNA, YSLEER. CDR3: CASSQVFQGNSPLHF. The CDR3 coding sequence is TGCGCCAGCAGCCAAGTCTTTCAGGGGAATTCACCCCTCCACTTT.

This clone occurred a few times. This chain uses TRBV7-9 with TRBJ1-4, with TRBD1 as a possible D gene (6 bases). V was clipped by 6 bases and J by 3 bases, with 14 bases between them. This CDR3 spans 15 amino acids. CDR1 is SEHNR, CDR2 FQNEAQ, per germline (reference sequence). CDR3 protein: CASSRSGVANEKLFF. CDR3 sequence (DNA): TGTGCCAGCAGTCGTTCAGGGGTTGCTAATGAAAAACTGTTTTTT. Together with reference TRBV7-9 and TRBJ1-4, the CDR3 gives the full variable domain: DTGVSQNPRHKITKRGQNVTFRCDPISEHNRLYWYRQTLGQGPEFLTYFQNEAQLEKSRLLSDRFSAERPKGSFSTLEIQRTEQGDSAMYLCASSRSGVANEKLFFGSGTQLSVL.

The rearrangement links TRBV19 to TRBJ1-5; 7 bases align to TRBD1. After removal of 7 bases from V and 8 bases from J, the junction contained 5 bases not matched to a gene. CDR3 length equals 12 residues. CDR1 is LNHDA and CDR2 is SQIVND in the germline V gene (reference sequence). The CDR3 DNA follows: TGTGCCAGTAAACAGGGGCGCAAGCCCCAGCATTTT. It is translated as CASKQGRKPQHF. Filled out from reference TRBV19 and TRBJ1-5, the complete variable domain reads DGGITQSPKYLFRKEGQNVTLSCEQNLNHDAMYWYRQDPGQGLRLIYYSQIVNDFQKGDIAEGYSVSREKKESFPLTVTSAQKNPTAFYLCASKQGRKPQHFGDGTRLSIL.

The V call is TRBV27, the J call TRBJ2-5; the D gene is possibly TRBD1 (7 bases). This CDR3 is 15 amino acids long. The germline V gene has CDR1 MNHEY and CDR2 SMNVEV (reference sequence). The ends were cut back, 3 bases at V and 5 bases at J, with 16 bases in the middle. This CDR3 is CASSLSGGSEETQYF. The CDR3 bases are TGTGCCAGCAGTTTGTCAGGGGGGAGTGAGGAGACCCAGTACTTC.

This chain joins TRBV7-3 and TRBJ2-1, with TRBD2 identical over 11 bases. CDR1 and CDR2 from the germline V gene are SGHTA and FQGTGA. Unmatched junction bases numbered 4, after V lost 4 bases and J lost 5 bases. The CDR3 is made up of 15 amino acids. Here the CDR3 reads CASSSGLAVDNEQFF. The CDR3, as DNA: TGTGCCAGCAGCTCGGGACTAGCGGTAGACAATGAGCAGTTCTTC. The whole variable domain, remainder taken from reference TRBV7-3 and TRBJ2-1, is GAGVSQTPSNKVTEKGKYVELRCDPISGHTALYWYRQSLGQGPEFLIYFQGTGAADDSGLPNDRFFAVRPEGSVSTLKIQRTERGDSAVYLCASSSGLAVDNEQFFGPGTRLTVL.

This chain uses TRBV20-1 with TRBJ2-3; 7 bases match TRBD2. The CDR3 consists of 11 residues. CDR1 is DFQATT, CDR2 SNEGSKA, per germline (reference sequence). The CDR3 loop reads CRGGSWDTQYF. CDR3 DNA: TGCAGGGGAGGGAGTTGGGATACGCAGTATTTT.

The chain is built from TRBV3-1 (or the pseudogene TRBV3-2) and TRBJ1-2; 8 bases map to TRBD1. CDR1 and CDR2 (germline): LGHDT, YNNKEL (reference sequence). The CDR3 has 14 amino acids. After removal of 4 bases from V and 6 bases from J, the junction contained 7 bases not matched to a gene. CDR3 coding DNA: TGTGCCAGCAGCCCCAGACAGGGGAGGGATGGCTACACCTTC. Translation: CASSPRQGRDGYTF.

The J gene is TRBJ1-2, the V gene TRBV29-1; 10 bases fit TRBD1. V lost 4 bases to trimming and J lost 7 bases; unmatched junction nucleotides: 3. CDR3 length: 12 amino acids. Germline loops: CDR1 SQVTM, CDR2 ANQGSEA. CDR3 sequence (DNA): TGCAGCGTTGGGGGACAGGGGCCTGGCTACACCTTC. As protein: CSVGGQGPGYTF.

The J gene is TRBJ1-6, the V gene TRBV10-3; the match to TRBD1 covers 9 bases. Germline assignment: CDR1 ENHRY and CDR2 SYGVKD. The V gene end was trimmed by 7 bases and the J gene end by 7 bases; junction bases not matched to a gene: 2. The CDR3 is 13 amino acids. CDR3 DNA sequence: TGTGCCATCAATACAGGGGGCAATTCACCCCTCCACTTT. Translation gives CAINTGGNSPLHF.

The V gene is TRBV3-1 (or the pseudogene TRBV3-2), the J gene TRBJ1-6; the match to TRBD1 covers 10 bases. V lost 4 bases, J lost 5 bases, and 5 bases stayed unmatched. CDR1 LGHDT and CDR2 YNNKEL come from the germline V gene (reference sequence). This CDR3 region has 16 residues. The CDR3 protein is CASSPPGTGDNSPLHF. The CDR3, as DNA: TGTGCCAGCAGCCCACCCGGGACAGGGGATAATTCACCCCTCCACTTT.

V gene TRBV11-2 combines with J gene TRBJ2-4; 16 bases match TRBD2. V gave up 3 bases and J gave up 1 base; unmatched junction bases: 3. The germline V gene encodes CDR1 SGHAT and CDR2 FQNNGV. The CDR3 has 18 residues. The CDR3 reads CASSLGLAGGRAKNIQYF. The CDR3 nucleotides are TGTGCCAGCAGCTTGGGACTAGCGGGAGGGAGGGCCAAAAACATTCAGTACTTC. The complete variable domain, with remaining parts taken from reference TRBV11-2 and TRBJ2-4, reads EAGVAQSPRYKIIEKRQSVAFWCNPISGHATLYWYQQILGQGPKLLIQFQNNGVVDDSQLPKDRFSAERLKGVDSTLKIQPAKLEDSAVYLCASSLGLAGGRAKNIQYFGAGTRLSVL.